This T cell receptor beta chain was documented in a study of radiotherapy plus CTLA-4 blockade in lung cancer. Clones were read by immunoSEQ multiplex PCR, and TCRdb kept only the in-frame ones, dropping some. In the table there are around 77,000 clones, 74% of which are singletons. The junction had 10 bases not matched to a gene; V was cut back by 1 base and J by 4 bases. CDR3 length: 17 residues. Germline assignment: CDR1 SGDLS and CDR2 YYNGEE. This specimen was peripheral blood, taken from a patient treated with radiotherapy plus ipilimumab. The clonotype was recovered from a human donor with non-small cell lung cancer whose response to radiotherapy plus ipilimumab could not be evaluated. The gene calls are TRBV9 and TRBJ2-5; 10 bases line up with TRBD2. The CDR3 nucleotides read TGTGCCAGCAGCGTACGGGGAGCGGGGGGGCCGTCAGAGACCCAGTACTTC. Translation: CASSVRGAGGPSETQYF.